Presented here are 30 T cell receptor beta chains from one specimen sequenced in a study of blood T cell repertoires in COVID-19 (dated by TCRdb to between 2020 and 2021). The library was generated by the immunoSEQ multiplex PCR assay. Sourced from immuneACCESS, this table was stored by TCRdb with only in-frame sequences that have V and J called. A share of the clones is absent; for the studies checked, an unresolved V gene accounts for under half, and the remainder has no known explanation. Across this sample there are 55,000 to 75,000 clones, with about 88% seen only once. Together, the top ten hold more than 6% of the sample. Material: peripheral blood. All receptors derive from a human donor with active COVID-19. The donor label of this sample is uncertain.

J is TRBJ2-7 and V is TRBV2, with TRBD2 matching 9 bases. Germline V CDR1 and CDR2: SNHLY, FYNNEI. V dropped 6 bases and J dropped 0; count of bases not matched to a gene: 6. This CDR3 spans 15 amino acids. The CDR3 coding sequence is TGTGCCAGCAGGGAAAGCGGGGGGTCCTCCTACGAGCAGTACTTC. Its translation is CASRESGGSSYEQYF. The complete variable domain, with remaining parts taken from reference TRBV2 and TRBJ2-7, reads EPEVTQTPSHQVTQMGQEVILRCVPISNHLYFYWYRQILGQKVEFLVSFYNNEISEKSEIFDDQFSVERPDGSNFTLKIRSTKLEDSAMYFCASRESGGSSYEQYFGPGTRLTVT.

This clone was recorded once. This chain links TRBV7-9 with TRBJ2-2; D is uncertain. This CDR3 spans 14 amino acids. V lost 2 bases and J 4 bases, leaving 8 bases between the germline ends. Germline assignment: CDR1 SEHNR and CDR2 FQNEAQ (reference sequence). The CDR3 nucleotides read TGTGCCAGCAGCTTATACGCCAGCACCGGGGAGCTGTTTTTT. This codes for CASSLYASTGELFF.

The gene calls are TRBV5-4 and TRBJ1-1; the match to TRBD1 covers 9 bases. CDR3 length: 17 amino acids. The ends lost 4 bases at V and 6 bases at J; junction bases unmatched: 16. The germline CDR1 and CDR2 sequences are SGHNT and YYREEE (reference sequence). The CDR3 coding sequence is TGTGCCAGCAGCAAGACCGGGACAGGGACTTTTTTGGCTGAAGCTTTCTTT. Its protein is CASSKTGTGTFLAEAFF.

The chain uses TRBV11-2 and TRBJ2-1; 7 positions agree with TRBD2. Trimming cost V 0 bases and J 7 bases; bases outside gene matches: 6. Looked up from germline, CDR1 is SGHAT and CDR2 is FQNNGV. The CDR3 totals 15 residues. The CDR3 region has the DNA TGTGCCAGCAGCTTAGAAGCGGGGTCTTGGAATGAGCAGTTCTTC. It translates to CASSLEAGSWNEQFF.

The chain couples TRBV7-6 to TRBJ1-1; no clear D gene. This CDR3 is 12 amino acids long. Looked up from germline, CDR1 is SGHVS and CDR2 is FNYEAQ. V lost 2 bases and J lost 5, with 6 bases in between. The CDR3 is CASSLRGTEAFF. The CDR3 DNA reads TGTGCCAGCAGCTTAAGAGGTACTGAAGCTTTCTTT.

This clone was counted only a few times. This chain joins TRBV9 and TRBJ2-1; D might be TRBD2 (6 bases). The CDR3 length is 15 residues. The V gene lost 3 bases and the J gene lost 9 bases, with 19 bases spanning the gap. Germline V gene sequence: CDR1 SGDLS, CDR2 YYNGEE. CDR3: CASSAEPGSGSEQFF. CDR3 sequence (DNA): TGTGCCAGCAGCGCAGAACCCGGGAGTGGTAGTGAGCAGTTCTTC.

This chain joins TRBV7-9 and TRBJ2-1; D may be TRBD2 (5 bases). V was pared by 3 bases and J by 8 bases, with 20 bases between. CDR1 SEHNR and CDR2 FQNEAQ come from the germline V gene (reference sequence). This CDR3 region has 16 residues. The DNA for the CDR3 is TGTGCCAGCAGCTTTACTTTTGCGGGTGAAGCGGATGAGCAGTTCTTC. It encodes CASSFTFAGEADEQFF.

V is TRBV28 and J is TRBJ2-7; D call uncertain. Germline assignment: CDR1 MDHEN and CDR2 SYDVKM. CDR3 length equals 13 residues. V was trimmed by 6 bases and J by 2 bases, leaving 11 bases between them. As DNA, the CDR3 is TGTGCCAGCAGCTTGGCCATGACCTACGAGCAGTACTTC. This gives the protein CASSLAMTYEQYF.

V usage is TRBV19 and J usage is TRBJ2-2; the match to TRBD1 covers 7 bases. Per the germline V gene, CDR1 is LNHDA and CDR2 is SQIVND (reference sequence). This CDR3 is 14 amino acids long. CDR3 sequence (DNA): TGTGCTGCGAGAGGGGGCTTTAACACCGGGGAGCTGTTTTTT. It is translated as CAARGGFNTGELFF. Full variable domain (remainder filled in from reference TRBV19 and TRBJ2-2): DGGITQSPKYLFRKEGQNVTLSCEQNLNHDAMYWYRQDPGQGLRLIYYSQIVNDFQKGDIAEGYSVSREKKESFPLTVTSAQKNPTAFYLCAARGGFNTGELFFGEGSRLTVL.

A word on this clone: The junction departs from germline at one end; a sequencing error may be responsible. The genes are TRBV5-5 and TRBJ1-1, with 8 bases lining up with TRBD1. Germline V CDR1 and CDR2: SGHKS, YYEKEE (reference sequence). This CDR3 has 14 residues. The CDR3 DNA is TGTGCCAGCAGCTTTAACAGGGGGAACGCTGAAGCTTTCTTT. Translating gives CASSFNRGNAEAFF.

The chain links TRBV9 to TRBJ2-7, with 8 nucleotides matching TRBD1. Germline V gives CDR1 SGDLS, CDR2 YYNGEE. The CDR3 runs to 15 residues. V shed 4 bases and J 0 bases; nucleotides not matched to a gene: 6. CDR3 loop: CASSPTGTGSYEQYF. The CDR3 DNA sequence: TGTGCCAGCAGCCCAACCGGGACAGGCTCCTACGAGCAGTACTTC.

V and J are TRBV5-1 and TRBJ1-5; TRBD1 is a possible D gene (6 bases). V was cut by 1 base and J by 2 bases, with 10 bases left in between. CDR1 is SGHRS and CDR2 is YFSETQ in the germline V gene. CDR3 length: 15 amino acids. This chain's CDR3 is CASSLTGNGNQPQHF. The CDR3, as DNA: TGCGCCAGCAGCTTGACAGGGAATGGCAATCAGCCCCAGCATTTT.

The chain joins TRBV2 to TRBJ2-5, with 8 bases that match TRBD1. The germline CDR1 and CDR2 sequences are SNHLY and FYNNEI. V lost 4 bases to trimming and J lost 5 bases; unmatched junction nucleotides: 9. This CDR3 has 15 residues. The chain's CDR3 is CASSGNQGAGETQYF. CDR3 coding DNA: TGTGCCAGCAGTGGAAACCAGGGGGCAGGGGAGACCCAGTACTTC.

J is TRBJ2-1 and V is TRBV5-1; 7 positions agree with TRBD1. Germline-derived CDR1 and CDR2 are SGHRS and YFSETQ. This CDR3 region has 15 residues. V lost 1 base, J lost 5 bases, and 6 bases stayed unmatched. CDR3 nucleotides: TGCGCCAGCAGCTTGTTTGAGGGGGCCAACAATGAGCAGTTCTTC. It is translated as CASSLFEGANNEQFF. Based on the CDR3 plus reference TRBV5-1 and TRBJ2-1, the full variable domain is KAGVTQTPRYLIKTRGQQVTLSCSPISGHRSVSWYQQTPGQGLQFLFEYFSETQRNKGNFPGRFSGRQFSNSRSEMNVSTLELGDSALYLCASSLFEGANNEQFFGPGTRLTVL.

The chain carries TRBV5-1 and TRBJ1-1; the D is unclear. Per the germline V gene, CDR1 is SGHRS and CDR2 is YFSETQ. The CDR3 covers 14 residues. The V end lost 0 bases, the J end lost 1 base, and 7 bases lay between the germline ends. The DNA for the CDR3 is TGCGCCAGCAGCTTGGCTCCAGAGAACACTGAAGCTTTCTTT. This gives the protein CASSLAPENTEAFF.

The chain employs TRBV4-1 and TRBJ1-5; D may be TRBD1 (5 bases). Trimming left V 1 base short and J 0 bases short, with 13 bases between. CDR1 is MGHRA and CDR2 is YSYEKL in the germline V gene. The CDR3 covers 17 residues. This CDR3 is CASSQGGGSYSNQPQHF. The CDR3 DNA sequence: TGCGCCAGCAGCCAAGGGGGGGGTAGCTATAGCAATCAGCCCCAGCATTTT.

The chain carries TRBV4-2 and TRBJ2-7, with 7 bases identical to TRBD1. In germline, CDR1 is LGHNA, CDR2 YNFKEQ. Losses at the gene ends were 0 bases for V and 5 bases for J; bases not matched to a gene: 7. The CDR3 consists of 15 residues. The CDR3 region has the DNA TGTGCCAGCAGCCAAGATAAGGGGGCAGACGACGAGCAGTACTTC. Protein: CASSQDKGADDEQYF.

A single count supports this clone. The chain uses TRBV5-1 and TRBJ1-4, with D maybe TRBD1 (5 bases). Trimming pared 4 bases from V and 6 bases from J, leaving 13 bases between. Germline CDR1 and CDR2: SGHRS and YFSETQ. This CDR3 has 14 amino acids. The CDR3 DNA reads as TGCGCCAGCAGCGGGACTGTTCAGGATGAAAAACTGTTTTTT. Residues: CASSGTVQDEKLFF.

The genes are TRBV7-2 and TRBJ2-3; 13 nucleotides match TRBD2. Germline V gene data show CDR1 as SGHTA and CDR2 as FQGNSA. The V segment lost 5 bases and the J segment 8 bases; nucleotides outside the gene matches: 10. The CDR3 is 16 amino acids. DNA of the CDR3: TGTGCCAGCAGCAAGACGACTAGCGGGGGGAAGGTTACGCAGTATTTT. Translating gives CASSKTTSGGKVTQYF. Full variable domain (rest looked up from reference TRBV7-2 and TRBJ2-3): GAGVSQSPSNKVTEKGKDVELRCDPISGHTALYWYRQSLGQGLEFLIYFQGNSAPDKSGLPSDRFSAERTGGSVSTLTIQRTQQEDSAVYLCASSKTTSGGKVTQYFGPGTRLTVL.

The CDR3 reads CASSLVMPTLGGATYEQYF. The CDR3 DNA follows: TGCGCCAGCAGCTTGGTGATGCCGACACTGGGGGGGGCTACCTACGAGCAGTACTTC. The V and J genes are TRBV5-1 and TRBJ2-7; D is possibly TRBD2 (7 bases). The V gene's germline CDR1 is SGHRS and CDR2 YFSETQ. The CDR3 has 19 residues. V was shortened by 0 bases and J by 2 bases, with 24 bases between the two germline ends.

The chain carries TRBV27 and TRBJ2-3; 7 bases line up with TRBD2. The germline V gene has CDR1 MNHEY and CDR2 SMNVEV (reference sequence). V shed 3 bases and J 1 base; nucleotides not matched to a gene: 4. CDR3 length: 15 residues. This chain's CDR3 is CASSFSRGGTDTQYF. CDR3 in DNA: TGTGCCAGCAGTTTTTCCCGGGGGGGCACAGATACGCAGTATTTT.

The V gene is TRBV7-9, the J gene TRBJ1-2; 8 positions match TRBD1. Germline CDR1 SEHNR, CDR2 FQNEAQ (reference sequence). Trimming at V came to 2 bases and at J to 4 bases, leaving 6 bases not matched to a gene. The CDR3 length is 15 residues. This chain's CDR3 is CASSLSDRDLYGYTF. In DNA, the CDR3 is TGTGCCAGCAGCTTATCGGACAGGGACCTCTATGGCTACACCTTC.

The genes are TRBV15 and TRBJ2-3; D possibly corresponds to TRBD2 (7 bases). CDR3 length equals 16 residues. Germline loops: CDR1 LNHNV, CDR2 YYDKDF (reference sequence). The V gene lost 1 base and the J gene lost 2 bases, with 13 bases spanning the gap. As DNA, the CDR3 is TGTGCCACCAGCAGAGGAGGGGGGGCCTACACAGATACGCAGTATTTT. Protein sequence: CATSRGGGAYTDTQYF.

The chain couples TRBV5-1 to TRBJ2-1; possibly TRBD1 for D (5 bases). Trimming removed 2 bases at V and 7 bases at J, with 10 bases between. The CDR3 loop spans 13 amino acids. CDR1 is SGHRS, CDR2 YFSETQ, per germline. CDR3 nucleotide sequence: TGCGCCAGCAGCTTAGACAGCACTAATGAGCAGTTCTTC. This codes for CASSLDSTNEQFF.

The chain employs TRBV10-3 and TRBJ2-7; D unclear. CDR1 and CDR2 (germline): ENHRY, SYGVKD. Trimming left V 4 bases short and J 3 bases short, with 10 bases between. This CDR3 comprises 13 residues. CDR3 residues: CAISAPPGYEQYF. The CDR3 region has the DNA TGTGCCATCAGTGCCCCCCCGGGCTACGAGCAGTACTTC.

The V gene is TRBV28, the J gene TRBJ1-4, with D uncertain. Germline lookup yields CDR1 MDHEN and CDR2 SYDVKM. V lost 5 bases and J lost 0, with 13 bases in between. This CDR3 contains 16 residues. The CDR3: CASSPQGDPTNEKLFF. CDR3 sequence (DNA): TGTGCCAGCAGTCCACAAGGAGACCCAACTAATGAAAAACTGTTTTTT.

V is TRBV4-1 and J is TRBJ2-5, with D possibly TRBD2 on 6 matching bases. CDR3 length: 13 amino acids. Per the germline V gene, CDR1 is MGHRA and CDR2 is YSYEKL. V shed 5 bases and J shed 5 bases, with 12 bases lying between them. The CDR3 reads CASSWAGWETQYF. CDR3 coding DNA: TGCGCCAGCAGCTGGGCGGGGTGGGAGACCCAGTACTTC.

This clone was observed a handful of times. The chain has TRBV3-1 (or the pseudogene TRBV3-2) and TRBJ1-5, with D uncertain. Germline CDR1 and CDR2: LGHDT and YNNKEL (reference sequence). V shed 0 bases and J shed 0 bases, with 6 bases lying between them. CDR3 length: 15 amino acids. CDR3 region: CASSQDRDSNQPQHF. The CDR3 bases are TGTGCCAGCAGCCAAGACCGGGATAGCAATCAGCCCCAGCATTTT.

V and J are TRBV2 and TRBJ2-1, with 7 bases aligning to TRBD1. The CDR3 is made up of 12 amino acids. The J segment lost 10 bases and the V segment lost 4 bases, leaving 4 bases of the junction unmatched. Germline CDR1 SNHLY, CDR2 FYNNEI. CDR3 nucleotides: TGTGCCAGCAGTGGACAGGGTTGGGAGCAGTTCTTC. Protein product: CASSGQGWEQFF.

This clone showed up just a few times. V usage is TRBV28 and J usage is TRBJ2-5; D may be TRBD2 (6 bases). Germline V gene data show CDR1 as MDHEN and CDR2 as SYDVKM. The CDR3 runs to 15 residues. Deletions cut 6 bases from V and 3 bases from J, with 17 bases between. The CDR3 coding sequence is TGTGCCAGCAGCTCTGGGACTGAAGAAAAAGAGACCCAGTACTTC. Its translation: CASSSGTEEKETQYF.